The 11 T cell receptor beta chains below were found in one sample sequenced in a study of Graves' ophthalmopathy and Graves' hyperthyroidism. From RNA, the CDR3 regions of TCR beta chains were amplified and sequenced. An opening RT-PCR round employed HTBI primers and preceded a second-round multiplex PCR. TCRdb re-analysed the multiplex PCR reads in MiXCR, keeping a single row per CDR3 protein. The table lists around 1,000,000 distinct CDR3 sequences, roughly two fifths of them singletons, with over 8.5% in the top ten. Material for sequencing was peripheral blood or thyroid tissue (not recorded which). The receptor source for this set is an adult man with Graves' hyperthyroidism.

This clonotype was found many times. The rearrangement joins TRBV29-1 to TRBJ1-2; no firm D call. The CDR3 contains 11 residues. Deletions cut 4 bases from V and 4 bases from J, with 7 bases between. Germline-derived CDR1 and CDR2 are SQVTM and ANQGSEA. The CDR3 region is CSVVGSYGYTF. The CDR3 DNA is TGCAGCGTTGTGGGCAGCTATGGCTACACCTTC.

This clonotype was detected ten times or more. The V and J genes are TRBV7-8 and TRBJ2-7; TRBD1 aligns across 7 bases. Losses at the gene ends were 1 base for V and 5 bases for J; bases not matched to a gene: 5. The CDR3 is 14 amino acids. Germline V gene sequence: CDR1 SGHVS, CDR2 FQNEAQ. CDR3 coding DNA: TGTGCCAGCAGCTTAGAACAGGGGTTCAACGAGCAGTACTTC. The encoded protein is CASSLEQGFNEQYF. The full variable domain, with the rest looked up from reference TRBV7-8 and TRBJ2-7, is GAGVSQSPRYKVAKRGQDVALRCDPISGHVSLFWYQQALGQGPEFLTYFQNEAQLDKSGLPSDRFFAERPEGSVSTLKIQRTQQEDSAVYLCASSLEQGFNEQYFGPGTRLTVT.

Only one count was recorded for this clonotype. The chain links TRBV6-5 to TRBJ1-2; TRBD1 is a possible D gene (5 bases). Trimming pared 5 bases from V and 7 bases from J, leaving 20 bases between. Germline CDR1 reads MNHEY; CDR2 reads SVGAGI. The CDR3 runs to 15 residues. The CDR3 reads CASSDDSWDFGGYTF. CDR3 DNA sequence: TGTGCCAGCAGTGACGACAGTTGGGATTTCGGTGGCTACACCTTC.

The chain links TRBV29-1 to TRBJ2-6, with D perhaps TRBD1 or TRBD2 (6 bases each). CDR1 and CDR2 from the germline V gene are SQVTM and ANQGSEA. The CDR3 has 14 amino acids. Trimming stripped 5 bases from V and 2 bases from J, with 10 bases between. The CDR3 region is CSVTEGAGANVLTF. The DNA for the CDR3 is TGCAGCGTTACGGAGGGGGCTGGGGCCAACGTCCTGACTTTC.

With respect to this clonotype: Its ends do not fully match the called genes, so a read error is possible. DNA of the CDR3: TGTGCCAGCAGTTACGGTTGGGACGGCTCCCAATACTTC. This codes for CASSYGWDGSQYF. V is TRBV10-3 and J is TRBJ2-7, with D possibly called TRBD1 or TRBD2 (5 bases each). Germline V gene data show CDR1 as ENHRY and CDR2 as SYGVKD. This CDR3 has 13 residues.

In its sample, this clonotype was seen a few times. This chain joins TRBV7-2 and TRBJ2-5; 9 nucleotides line up with TRBD1. The CDR3 totals 14 residues. CDR1 is SGHTA and CDR2 is FQGNSA in the germline V gene. After removal of 5 bases from V and 9 bases from J, the junction contained 10 bases not matched to a gene. The CDR3 DNA sequence: TGTGCCAGCAGCACCGGGACAGGGCATCAGCCCCAGTACTTC. Translating gives CASSTGTGHQPQYF.

Note on this clonotype: The junction shows a germline mismatch at one end, possibly a read error. This chain links TRBV25-1 with TRBJ2-7; maybe TRBD1 (6 bases). This CDR3 spans 18 amino acids. Germline V gene lookup returns CDR1 MGHDK and CDR2 SYGVNS. In DNA form, the CDR3 reads TGCGCCAGCAGCCAAGGAGCCTCAAGGGGGTTCTTCTCCTACGAGCAGTACTTC. The encoded protein is CASSQGASRGFFSYEQYF.

This chain connects TRBV11-3 to TRBJ2-1, with D perhaps matching TRBD2 (5 bases). CDR1 and CDR2 from the germline V gene are SGHNT and YENEEA. V lost 6 bases, J lost 9 bases, and 15 bases lay in between. The CDR3 extends over 13 amino acids. CDR3 region: CASSAFSGFEQFF. The CDR3 nucleotides read TGTGCCAGCAGTGCGTTCTCGGGGTTTGAGCAGTTCTTC.

This clonotype was counted ten times or more. The V and J genes are TRBV10-1 and TRBJ2-5, with TRBD2 identical over 8 bases. J lost 5 bases, V lost 6 bases, and 5 bases had no gene match. The V gene's germline CDR1 is WNHNN and CDR2 SYGVQD (reference sequence). The CDR3 runs 13 residues. DNA for the CDR3: TGCGCCAGCAGCGCCGGGAGGGAGGAGACCCAGTACTTC. This sequence encodes CASSAGREETQYF.

Regarding this clonotype: This could be a read error, since a much larger clone is one nucleotide away. V and J are TRBV19 and TRBJ1-1; no firm D call. The CDR3 loop spans 16 amino acids. Germline V gene sequence: CDR1 LNHDA, CDR2 SQIVND (reference sequence). The CDR3 region has the DNA TGTGCCGGTAGTATCTTCGATCGGCCTGGGGACACTGAAGCTTTCTTT. Encoded protein: CAGSIFDRPGDTEAFF. The whole variable domain, filled in from reference TRBV19 and TRBJ1-1, reads DGGITQSPKYLFRKEGQNVTLSCEQNLNHDAMYWYRQDPGQGLRLIYYSQIVNDFQKGDIAEGYSVSREKKESFPLTVTSAQKNPTAFYLCAGSIFDRPGDTEAFFGQGTRLTVV.

The table lists this clonotype with a few counts. One end of the junction is discordant with germline, which a read error may explain. The chain combines TRBV10-2 with TRBJ2-2, with unresolved D. Germline CDR1 WSHSY, CDR2 SAAADI. The CDR3 runs to 15 residues. In DNA form, the CDR3 reads TGTGCCAGCAGCCAAGGCCTAGAGTTAACCGGGGAGCTGTTTTTT. Encoded protein: CASSQGLELTGELFF.